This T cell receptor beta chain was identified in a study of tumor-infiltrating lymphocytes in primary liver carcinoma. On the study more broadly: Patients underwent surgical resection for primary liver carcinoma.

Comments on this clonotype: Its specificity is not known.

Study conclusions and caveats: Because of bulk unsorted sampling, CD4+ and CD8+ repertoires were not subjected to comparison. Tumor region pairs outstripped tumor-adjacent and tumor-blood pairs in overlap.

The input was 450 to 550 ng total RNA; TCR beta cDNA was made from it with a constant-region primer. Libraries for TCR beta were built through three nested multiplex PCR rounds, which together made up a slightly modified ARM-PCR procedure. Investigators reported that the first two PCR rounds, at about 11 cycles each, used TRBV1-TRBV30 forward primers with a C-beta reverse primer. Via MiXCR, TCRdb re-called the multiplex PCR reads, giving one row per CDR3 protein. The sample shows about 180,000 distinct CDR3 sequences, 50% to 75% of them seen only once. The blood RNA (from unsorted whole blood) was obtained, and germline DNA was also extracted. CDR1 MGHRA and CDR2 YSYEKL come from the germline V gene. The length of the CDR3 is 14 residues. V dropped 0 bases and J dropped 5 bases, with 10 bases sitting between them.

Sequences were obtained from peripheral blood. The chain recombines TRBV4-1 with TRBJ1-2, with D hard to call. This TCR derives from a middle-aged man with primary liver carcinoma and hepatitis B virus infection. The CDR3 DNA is TGCGCCAGCAGCCAAGAACGGGGAGGATATGGCTACACCTTC. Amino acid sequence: CASSQERGGYGYTF.